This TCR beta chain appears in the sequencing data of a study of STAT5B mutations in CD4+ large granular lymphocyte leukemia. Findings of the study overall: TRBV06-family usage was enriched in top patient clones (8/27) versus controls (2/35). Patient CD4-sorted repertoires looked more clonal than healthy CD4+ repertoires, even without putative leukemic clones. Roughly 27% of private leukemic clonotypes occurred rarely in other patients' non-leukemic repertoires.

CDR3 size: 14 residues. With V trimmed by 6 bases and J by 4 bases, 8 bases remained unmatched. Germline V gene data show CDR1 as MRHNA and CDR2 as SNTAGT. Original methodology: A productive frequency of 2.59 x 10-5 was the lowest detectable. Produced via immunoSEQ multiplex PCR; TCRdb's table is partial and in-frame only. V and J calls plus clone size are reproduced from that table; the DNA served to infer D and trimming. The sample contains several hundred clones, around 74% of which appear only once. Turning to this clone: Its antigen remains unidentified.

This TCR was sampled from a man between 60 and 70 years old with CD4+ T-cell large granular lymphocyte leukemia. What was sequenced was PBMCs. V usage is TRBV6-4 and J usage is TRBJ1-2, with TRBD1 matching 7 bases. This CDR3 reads CASSETGDGYGYTF. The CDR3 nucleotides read TGTGCCAGCAGCGAAACAGGGGACGGCTATGGCTACACCTTC.